Detailed here is one TCR beta chain. Its antigen remains unknown. Each CDR3 protein gets one entry after TCRdb re-called the reads with MiXCR. The table includes 450,000 to 600,000 distinct CDR3 sequences, roughly 34% detected once. These data originate in a study of T cell repertoires in cytomegalovirus infection. Study-level background: A matching HLA type, together with CMV infection, was signaled by public TCR beta signatures.

The germline V gene encodes CDR1 MDHEN and CDR2 SYDVKM. The CDR3 length is 16 residues. V lost 6 bases and J lost 0, with 15 bases in between. Findings of the study overall: The ex vivo response was dominated by HLA-C-restricted CMV-specific TCR beta clonotypes. Cumulated frequencies of public TCR beta families served to identify carriers of CMV plus the relevant HLA.

This sequence originates from a human donor in good health (CMV status not recorded). Some clones in this sample may be carry-over from other donors' samples. The V and J genes are TRBV28 and TRBJ1-3; D call uncertain. The source material was cultured PBMCs, sampled from culture after CMV antigen stimulation. The CDR3 loop is CASSSFFWNSGNTIYF. The CDR3 DNA reads as TGTGCCAGCAGCAGTTTCTTTTGGAACTCTGGAAACACCATATATTTT.